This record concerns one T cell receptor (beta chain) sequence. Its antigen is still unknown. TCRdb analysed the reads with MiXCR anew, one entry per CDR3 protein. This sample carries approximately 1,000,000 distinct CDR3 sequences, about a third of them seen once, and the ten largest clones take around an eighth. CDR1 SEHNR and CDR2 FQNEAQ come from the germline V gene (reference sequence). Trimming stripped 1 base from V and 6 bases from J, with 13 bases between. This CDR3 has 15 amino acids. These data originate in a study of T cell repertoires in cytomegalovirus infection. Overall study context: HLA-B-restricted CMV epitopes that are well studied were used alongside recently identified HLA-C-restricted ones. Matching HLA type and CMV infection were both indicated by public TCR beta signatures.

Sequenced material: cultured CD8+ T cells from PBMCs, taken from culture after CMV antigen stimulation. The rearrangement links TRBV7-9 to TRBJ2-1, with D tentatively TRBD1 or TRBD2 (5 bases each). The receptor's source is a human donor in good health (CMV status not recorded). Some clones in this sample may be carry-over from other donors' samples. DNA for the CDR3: TGTGCCAGCAGCTTAGGGGACCCAAACTTCAATGAGCAGTTCTTC. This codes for CASSLGDPNFNEQFF.